This T cell receptor beta chain emerged from a study of blood T cell repertoires in COVID-19. In the study overall: Specimens from acute and convalescent COVID-19 originated in the United States, Italy and Spain.

Original methodology: Reference gene primers were amplified, and this amplification served to estimate nucleated cell counts. This table comes from immunoSEQ multiplex PCR, and its TCRdb copy is limited to in-frame clones, with some not included. Clone size and the V and J calls come from that table; the DNA yielded D and trimming. This sample carries roughly 40,000 clones, roughly four fifths of them seen once, and the ten largest clones take about 14%. The CDR3 runs 16 residues. Germline CDR1 LNHDA, CDR2 SQIVND (reference sequence). J gave up 3 bases and V 7 bases, and 7 bases lay outside the gene matches.

The sample consisted of peripheral blood. The sequence derives from a human donor in a cohort sampled during active COVID-19. The chain has TRBV19 and TRBJ2-6; 9 bases line up with TRBD2. This chain's CDR3 is CASNVAGEFGANVLTF. The CDR3 region has the DNA TGTGCCAGTAATGTAGCGGGAGAGTTTGGGGCCAACGTCCTGACTTTC.